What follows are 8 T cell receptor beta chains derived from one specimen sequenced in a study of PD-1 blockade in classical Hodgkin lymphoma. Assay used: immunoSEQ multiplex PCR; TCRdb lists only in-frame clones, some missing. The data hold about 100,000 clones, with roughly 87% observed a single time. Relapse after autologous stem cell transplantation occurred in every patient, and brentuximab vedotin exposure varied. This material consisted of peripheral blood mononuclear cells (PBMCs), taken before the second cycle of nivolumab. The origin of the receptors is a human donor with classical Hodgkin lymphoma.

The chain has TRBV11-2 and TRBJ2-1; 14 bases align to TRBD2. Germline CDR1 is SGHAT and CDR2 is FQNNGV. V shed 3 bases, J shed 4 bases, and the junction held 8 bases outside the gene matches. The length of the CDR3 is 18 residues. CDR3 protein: CASSLPGLAGVRYNEQFF. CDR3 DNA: TGTGCCAGCAGCTTGCCGGGACTAGCGGGAGTTCGGTACAATGAGCAGTTCTTC.

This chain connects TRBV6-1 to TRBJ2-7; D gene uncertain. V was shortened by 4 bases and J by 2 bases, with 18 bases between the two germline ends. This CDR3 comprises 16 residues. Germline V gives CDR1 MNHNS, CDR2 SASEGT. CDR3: CASSASPGLPPYEQYF. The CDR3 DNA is TGTGCCAGCAGTGCTTCTCCGGGTCTTCCCCCCTACGAGCAGTACTTC.

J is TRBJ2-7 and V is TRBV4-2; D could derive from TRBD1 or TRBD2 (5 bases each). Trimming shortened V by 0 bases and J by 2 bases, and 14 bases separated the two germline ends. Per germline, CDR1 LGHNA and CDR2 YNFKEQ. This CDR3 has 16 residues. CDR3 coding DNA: TGTGCCAGCAGCCAAGAGGGGCATAGCGTTACCTACGAGCAGTACTTC. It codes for CASSQEGHSVTYEQYF.

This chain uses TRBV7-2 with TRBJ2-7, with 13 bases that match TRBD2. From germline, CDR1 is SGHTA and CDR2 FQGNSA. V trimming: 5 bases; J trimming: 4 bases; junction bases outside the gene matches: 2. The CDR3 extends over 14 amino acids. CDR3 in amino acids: CASSQTSGRYEQYF. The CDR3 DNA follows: TGTGCCAGCAGCCAGACTAGCGGGAGGTACGAGCAGTACTTC.

The CDR3 DNA reads TGTGCCACCAGCAGAGAAGGGGACATGGGCTACACCTTC. Its protein product is CATSREGDMGYTF. The V and J genes are TRBV15 and TRBJ1-2; D is possibly TRBD1 (6 bases). V lost 0 bases, J lost 8 bases, and 10 bases lay in between. Germline V gives CDR1 LNHNV, CDR2 YYDKDF (reference sequence). The length of the CDR3 is 13 residues.

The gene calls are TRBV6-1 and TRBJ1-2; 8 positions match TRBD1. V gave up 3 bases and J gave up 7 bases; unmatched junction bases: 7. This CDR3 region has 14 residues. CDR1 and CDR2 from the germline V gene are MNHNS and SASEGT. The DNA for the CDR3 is TGTGCCAGCAGTGAGGAGACAGGGGTATTTGGCTACACCTTC. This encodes CASSEETGVFGYTF.

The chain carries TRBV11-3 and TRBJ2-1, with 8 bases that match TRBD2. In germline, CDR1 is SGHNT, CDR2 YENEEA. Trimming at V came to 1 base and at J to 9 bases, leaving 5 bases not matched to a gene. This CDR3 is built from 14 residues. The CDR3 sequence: CASSLAREEREQFF. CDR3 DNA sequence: TGTGCCAGCAGCTTAGCGCGGGAGGAACGTGAGCAGTTCTTC. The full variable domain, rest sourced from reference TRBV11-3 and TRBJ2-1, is EAGVVQSPRYKIIEKKQPVAFWCNPISGHNTLYWYLQNLGQGPELLIRYENEEAVDDSQLPKDRFSAERLKGVDSTLKIQPAELGDSAVYLCASSLAREEREQFFGPGTRLTVL.

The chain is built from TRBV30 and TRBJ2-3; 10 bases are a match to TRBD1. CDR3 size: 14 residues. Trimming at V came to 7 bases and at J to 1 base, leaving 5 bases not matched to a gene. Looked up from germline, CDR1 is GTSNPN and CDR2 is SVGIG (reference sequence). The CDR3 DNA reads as TGTGCCTCCCCCGGGACAGGGGGCACAGATACGCAGTATTTT. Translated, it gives CASPGTGGTDTQYF.